This entry lists 20 T cell receptor beta chains sequenced from one sample in a study of T-cell reconstitution after alpha-beta-depleted transplantation in children. This sample's TCRbeta library carried unique molecular identifier barcodes. TCRdb fed the PCR reads into MiXCR, producing one record per CDR3 protein. The repertoire holds around 400,000 distinct CDR3 sequences, with approximately 20% as singletons. The starting material was PBMCs from the stem cell graft donor, obtained from the stem cell graft. Receptors originate from a human donor who donated a stem cell graft to a child with acute myeloid leukemia.

This clonotype has ten or more counts. The rearrangement links TRBV20-1 to TRBJ2-3; no definite D call. The CDR3 spans 13 residues. Germline V gene lookup returns CDR1 DFQATT and CDR2 SNEGSKA (reference sequence). The ends were cut back, 6 bases at V and 2 bases at J, with 12 bases in the middle. The CDR3 DNA sequence: TGCAGTGCGCAGACTCAATACACAGATACGCAGTATTTT. Translation gives CSAQTQYTDTQYF.

There are many counts of this clonotype. The chain couples TRBV27 to TRBJ1-6; D unclear. The V end lost 2 bases, the J end lost 8 bases, and 7 bases lay between the germline ends. CDR3 length equals 13 residues. Germline V gene sequence: CDR1 MNHEY, CDR2 SMNVEV (reference sequence). CDR3 protein: CASSLGNYSPLHF. The CDR3, as DNA: TGTGCCAGCAGTTTAGGGAATTATTCACCCCTCCACTTT.

In this sample, this clonotype turned up once. The chain has TRBV7-9 and TRBJ2-3; 13 bases are a match to TRBD2. The CDR3 extends over 17 amino acids. Germline V gene sequence: CDR1 SEHNR, CDR2 FQNEAQ (reference sequence). With 3 bases clipped from V and 3 bases from J, the junction kept 6 bases outside the gene matches. In DNA, the CDR3 is TGTGCCAGCAGCTTTCCGAGGGGACTAGCGGGGACAGATACGCAGTATTTT. Its protein product is CASSFPRGLAGTDTQYF. Based on the CDR3 plus reference TRBV7-9 and TRBJ2-3, the full variable domain is DTGVSQNPRHKITKRGQNVTFRCDPISEHNRLYWYRQTLGQGPEFLTYFQNEAQLEKSRLLSDRFSAERPKGSFSTLEIQRTEQGDSAMYLCASSFPRGLAGTDTQYFGPGTRLTVL.

This clonotype was seen a single time. The rearrangement links TRBV19 to TRBJ1-2; 10 bases match TRBD1. Germline-derived CDR1 and CDR2 are LNHDA and SQIVND (reference sequence). There are 14 residues in the CDR3. V lost 9 bases and J lost 5; bases outside the gene matches: 9. The CDR3 loop reads CASRDGQGGYGYTF. CDR3 nucleotides: TGTGCCAGCAGGGATGGACAGGGGGGATATGGCTACACCTTC.

This clonotype was seen a few times. The chain recombines TRBV7-9 with TRBJ2-7, with no clear D. Trimming shortened V by 3 bases and J by 0 bases, and 9 bases separated the two germline ends. CDR1 SEHNR and CDR2 FQNEAQ come from the germline V gene (reference sequence). The CDR3 totals 14 residues. The CDR3 here is CASSFDKSSYEQYF. The CDR3, as DNA: TGTGCCAGCAGCTTCGACAAAAGCTCCTACGAGCAGTACTTC.

The chain joins TRBV7-6 to TRBJ2-1; 7 nucleotides line up with TRBD1. The CDR3 runs to 15 residues. Germline V CDR1 and CDR2: SGHVS, FNYEAQ. J was trimmed by 7 bases and V by 2 bases; bases with no gene match: 8. The CDR3 sequence is CASSLPDRDRNEQFF. The DNA of the CDR3 is TGTGCCAGCAGCTTACCAGACAGGGATCGGAATGAGCAGTTCTTC.

This clonotype came up a few times. The J gene is TRBJ2-1, the V gene TRBV4-1; TRBD1 matches at 7 bases. The CDR3 is made up of 15 amino acids. Germline CDR1 reads MGHRA; CDR2 reads YSYEKL. The V and J ends lost 0 bases and 4 bases, in that order; junction bases with no gene match: 3. CDR3 loop: CASSQEGGQYNEQFF. CDR3 nucleotides: TGCGCCAGCAGCCAAGAAGGGGGACAGTACAATGAGCAGTTCTTC.

The V gene is TRBV20-1, the J gene TRBJ2-5; D gene unclear. There are 11 residues in the CDR3. CDR1 and CDR2 from the germline V gene are DFQATT and SNEGSKA (reference sequence). With 6 bases removed from V and 7 bases from J, the gap between germline ends came to 12 bases. The CDR3, as DNA: TGCAGTGCAAAGAGTAAGGGGACCCAGTACTTC. It yields the protein CSAKSKGTQYF.

This clonotype was detected ten times or more. The chain employs TRBV7-2 and TRBJ2-3, with D possibly being TRBD2 (5 bases). The CDR3 totals 15 residues. The germline V gene encodes CDR1 SGHTA and CDR2 FQGNSA. Trimming removed 1 base at V and 0 bases at J, with 8 bases between. CDR3 in amino acids: CASSLGGFSTDTQYF. CDR3 DNA: TGTGCCAGCAGCTTAGGAGGGTTTAGCACAGATACGCAGTATTTT.

The chain joins TRBV9 to TRBJ2-2, with 8 bases fitting TRBD2. Germline V gene lookup returns CDR1 SGDLS and CDR2 YYNGEE. The CDR3 sequence is 16 residues long. J was trimmed by 4 bases and V by 5 bases; bases with no gene match: 10. The CDR3 coding sequence is TGTGCCAGCAGTGTCCAAGCGGGAGAGTCCACCGGGGAGCTGTTTTTT. It is translated as CASSVQAGESTGELFF.

The chain has TRBV7-6 and TRBJ2-1; 8 bases are a match to TRBD1. The germline gives CDR1 SGHVS, CDR2 FNYEAQ. CDR3 size: 16 residues. V dropped 5 bases and J dropped 0; count of bases not matched to a gene: 6. CDR3 sequence: CASSLRTGSSYNEQFF. The CDR3 coding sequence is TGTGCCAGCAGCCTGCGGACAGGGAGCTCCTACAATGAGCAGTTCTTC.

V usage is TRBV12-3 or TRBV12-4 and J usage is TRBJ2-5; TRBD2 agrees at 11 bases. V shed 10 bases and J 1 base; nucleotides not matched to a gene: 8. The length of the CDR3 is 15 residues. CDR3: CATKETSGVQETQYF. The CDR3 DNA follows: TGTGCCACCAAGGAGACTAGCGGGGTCCAAGAGACCCAGTACTTC.

This clonotype was seen more than once but under ten times. The chain joins TRBV4-3 to TRBJ1-3; 9 nucleotides line up with TRBD1. Germline V lookup: CDR1 LGHNA, CDR2 YSLEER. The length of the CDR3 is 15 residues. V dropped 4 bases and J dropped 5; count of bases not matched to a gene: 6. The CDR3, as DNA: TGCGCCAGCAGCCGGGGACAGGGAGAGAGAAACACCATATATTTT. Translating gives CASSRGQGERNTIYF.

This clonotype was detected many times. The chain has TRBV29-1 and TRBJ2-7; D is undetermined. Per the germline V gene, CDR1 is SQVTM and CDR2 is ANQGSEA. Trimming pared 3 bases from V and 3 bases from J, leaving 9 bases between. This CDR3 has 12 amino acids. CDR3 region: CSVEVRGYEQYF. CDR3 nucleotides: TGCAGCGTTGAGGTCAGAGGCTACGAGCAGTACTTC.

The CDR3 sequence is CASSLGREGKDEQFF. CDR3 sequence (DNA): TGCGCCAGCAGCTTGGGACGGGAGGGCAAAGATGAGCAGTTCTTC. The chain is built from TRBV5-1 and TRBJ2-1, with 8 bases identical to TRBD2. Trimming removed 0 bases from V and 8 bases from J; junction bases left unmatched: 7. CDR1 is SGHRS and CDR2 is YFSETQ in the germline V gene. CDR3 size: 15 residues.

The sample holds a few counts of this clonotype. J is TRBJ2-4 and V is TRBV6-5; 7 positions agree with TRBD2. The trim removed 4 bases at V and 8 bases at J, leaving 11 bases unmatched. The CDR3 contains 15 residues. Germline-derived CDR1 and CDR2 are MNHEY and SVGAGI. The CDR3 sequence is CASSSAALGGDIQYF. Here the CDR3 DNA reads TGTGCCAGCAGTTCAGCTGCATTGGGGGGGGACATTCAGTACTTC.

The chain couples TRBV7-6 to TRBJ2-7; the match to TRBD2 covers 8 bases. Trimming removed 1 base from V and 2 bases from J; junction bases left unmatched: 10. Germline lookup yields CDR1 SGHVS and CDR2 FNYEAQ. The length of the CDR3 is 17 residues. The CDR3 protein is CASSLDRLAGITYEQYF. The CDR3 bases are TGTGCCAGCAGCTTAGATCGGCTAGCGGGTATTACCTACGAGCAGTACTTC.

This clonotype was seen repeatedly, ten times or more. The rearrangement uses TRBV20-1 and TRBJ1-2, with TRBD1 matching over 7 bases. Germline lookup yields CDR1 DFQATT and CDR2 SNEGSKA (reference sequence). The ends lost 4 bases at V and 1 base at J; junction bases unmatched: 6. CDR3 size: 14 residues. The CDR3 loop is CSAIPQGYNYGYTF. The CDR3 DNA is TGCAGTGCTATTCCACAGGGGTATAACTATGGCTACACCTTC.

The chain couples TRBV12-3 or TRBV12-4 to TRBJ2-7, with D possibly matching TRBD2 (5 bases). This CDR3 is 17 amino acids long. Trimming took 0 bases from V and 5 from J, leaving 20 bases between them. The CDR3 nucleotides are TGTGCCAGCAGTTTAGCGATACATCGGATAGCGCTAAACGAGCAGTACTTC. It yields the protein CASSLAIHRIALNEQYF.

Worth noting for this clonotype: The CDR3 end shows no conserved phenylalanine or tryptophan, and so a read error is likely. The chain carries TRBV12-3 or TRBV12-4 and TRBJ1-1, with D unclear. This CDR3 has 12 amino acids. V lost 3 bases, J lost 5 bases, and 7 bases lay in between. CDR3 in amino acids: CASSFGVTEAFC. CDR3 coding DNA: TGTGCCAGCAGTTTCGGTGTTACTGAAGCTTTCTGT.